This T cell receptor (beta chain) was profiled in a study of control samples from healthy donors and cancer patients (dated by TCRdb to between 2020 and 2021). Reading the germline V gene gives CDR1 MNHNS and CDR2 SASEGT. The CDR3 runs 15 residues from the cysteine to the phenylalanine. The only DNA kept is the CDR3, 45 bases in frame from the first base. V is shortened by 3 bases, J by 3 bases, and the region joining them spans 11 bases. Concerning this clone itself: Its antigen is unknown. Base qualities are missing; no much larger clone stands one base away.

Library method: the immunoSEQ multiplex PCR assay. This immuneACCESS table, as held by TCRdb, lists in-frame sequences with V and J called but not all clones. Of the missing ones, under half trace to an unresolved V gene in checked studies; the others have no known cause. The table for this sample lists some 70,000 clones; 65% to 85% of them were counted only once. The ten largest make up 15% to 18% of the sample. This TCR was recovered from a man between 60 and 75 years old in good health. The sequenced sample was blood. The V gene is TRBV6-1 and the J gene is TRBJ1-4, with the identity of the D gene unclear. The CDR3 in this case is CASSDSPRPNEKLFF. The nucleotides are TGTGCCAGCAGTGATAGTCCTCGGCCTAATGAAAAACTGTTTTTT.